These T cell receptor beta chains were read from a single sample in a study of brain T cells in children with intractable seizures. The data were produced by immunoSEQ multiplex PCR, yet TCRdb's version contains in-frame clones alone and is incomplete. Among 95,000 to 120,000 clones, roughly 92% were seen once, and the ten largest hold more than 3%. This material consisted of peripheral blood, taken at surgery. The receptors derive from a boy under two years old with hemimegalencephaly and intractable seizures. CDR3s include the opening cysteine and the closing phenylalanine or tryptophan. The D gene is left open where the match is weak. The size field is filled for only some rows; it gives once, few, many or a size class.

>.|TRBV5-1|TRBJ1-6|.
TGCGCCAGCAGCTTCCACGGGGCCGAGGGTTCACCCCTCCACTTT
CASSFHGAEGSPLHF
>.|TRBV19|TRBJ2-6|once
TGTGCCAGTAGTACCAGTGGGGGCTCTGGGGCCAACGTCCTGACTTTC
CASSTSGGSGANVLTF
>.|TRBV28|TRBJ1-2|.
TGTGCCAGCAGTTACGGTCTGGCGGGTGAGGATGGCTACACCTTC
CASSYGLAGEDGYTF
>.|TRBV21-1|TRBJ2-5|.
TGTGCCAGCGGACATGCGCGAGACCAAGAGACCCAGTACTTC
CASGHARDQETQYF
>TRBD1|TRBV3-1/TRBV3-2|TRBJ1-1|.
TGTGCCAGCAGCCAAGATGGCAGGGGGCTTGAAGCTTTCTTT
CASSQDGRGLEAFF
>.|TRBV28|TRBJ1-1|once
TGTGCCAGCAGTTTTACCTCAGCGGAGGGCACTGAAGCTTTCTTT
CASSFTSAEGTEAFF
>.|TRBV27|TRBJ2-3|.
TGTGCCAGCAGTTTAGTGGGCGCTCTCGGCCCAGATACGCAGTATTTT
CASSLVGALGPDTQYF
>.|TRBV30|TRBJ1-5|.
TGTGCCTGGAGTGTAGGGTCTGGCCAGCCCCAGCATTTT
CAWSVGSGQPQHF
>TRBD2|TRBV28|TRBJ2-7|.
TGTGCCAGCAGTTTATGGGGGGGGGTTATCTCCTACGAGCAGTACTTC
CASSLWGGVISYEQYF
>.|TRBV6-2/TRBV6-3|TRBJ2-7|.
TGTGCCAGCAGTTACCGGGACAACTACGAGCAGTACTTC
CASSYRDNYEQYF
>.|TRBV11-2|TRBJ1-4|.
TGTGCCAGCAGCTCCCGGACGACCTTAACGGGCAAATATGAAAAACTGTTTTTT
CASSSRTTLTGKYEKLFF
>.|TRBV27|TRBJ2-7|.
TGTGCCAGCAGTTTATCAGGTGGGCCCTACGAGCAGTACTTC
CASSLSGGPYEQYF
>.|TRBV4-1|TRBJ2-1|.
TGCGCCAGCAGCCAGGCCCCGGAGACGATCCTTTCTGAGCAGTTCTTC
CASSQAPETILSEQFF
>.|TRBV9|TRBJ1-3|.
TGTGCCAGCAGCGTCCGACCGACAGGACCCTCTGGAAACACCATATATTTT
CASSVRPTGPSGNTIYF
>TRBD1|TRBV4-1|TRBJ2-3|.
TGCGCCAGCAGTACGCGCGGGACAGGGGGCGACACAGATACGCAGTATTTT
CASSTRGTGGDTDTQYF